Described below is a single TCR beta chain sequence and its context. This entry comes from a study of T cell repertoires in cytomegalovirus infection. Using its own MiXCR run on the reads, TCRdb lists one record per CDR3 protein. Among about 680,000 distinct CDR3 sequences, approximately 24% were seen once, and the ten largest hold roughly 8%. CDR1 and CDR2 from the germline V gene are SGHKS and YYEKEE (reference sequence). The length of the CDR3 is 11 residues. Trimming pared 7 bases from V and 3 bases from J, leaving 7 bases between. The chain couples TRBV5-5 to TRBJ2-5; D call uncertain. The specimen was CD8+ T cells from PBMCs. This clonotype was obtained from a human donor in good health (CMV status not recorded). Some clones in this sample may be carry-over from other donors' samples. The CDR3 DNA reads as TGTGCCAGCGGCCAAAAAGAGACCCAGTACTTC. Residues: CASGQKETQYF.